These 9 T cell receptor beta chains were sequenced from one sample in a study of OX40 agonist ivuxolimab in advanced cancers. The table came from immunoSEQ multiplex PCR; TCRdb's copy has only in-frame clones and leaves some out. The sample contains tens of thousands of clones, around three quarters of which appear only once. Source: CD4+ or CD8+ T cells sorted from blood, taken in a trial of the OX40 agonist ivuxolimab. These receptors all come from an adult with an advanced solid tumor such as melanoma, head and neck, liver or kidney cancer.

This clone has a handful of counts. The V call is TRBV1, the J call TRBJ1-1. TRBV1 is a known pseudogene. The CDR3 loop spans 14 amino acids. The chain's CDR3 is CTSSQDLGNTEAFF. For the CDR3, the DNA is TGCACCAGCAGCCAAGATCTGGGGAACACTGAAGCTTTCTTT.

As concerns this clone: This CDR3 is also generated by other DNA sequences in the sample. CDR3 protein: CASSPPGHLTNEQYF. The CDR3 bases are TGTGCCAGCAGCCCTCCAGGGCACCTCACGAACGAGCAGTACTTC. The chain uses TRBV13 and TRBJ2-7, with a weak D call TRBD1 (5 bases). CDR3 length: 15 amino acids. Trimming left V 5 bases short and J 5 bases short, with 19 bases between. CDR1 and CDR2 from the germline V gene are PRHDT and FYEKMQ (reference sequence).

This clone was detected once. V and J are TRBV21-1 and TRBJ1-6; TRBD1 is the table's D call, not checked against the DNA. TRBV21-1 is designated a pseudogene. The CDR3 length is 18 residues. The chain's CDR3 is CASSKEERQGKPLGPLHF. For the CDR3, the DNA is TGTGCCAGCAGCAAAGAGGAAAGACAGGGTAAGCCCTTAGGACCCCTCCACTTT.

This sequence joins TRBV27 and TRBJ2-1, with TRBD1 as a possible D gene (5 bases). CDR3 length: 12 amino acids. Germline values: CDR1 MNHEY, CDR2 SMNVEV (reference sequence). With 10 bases removed from V and 3 bases from J, the gap between germline ends came to 10 bases. This CDR3 reads CAIGEIYNEQFF. The CDR3 DNA reads TGTGCCATAGGGGAAATCTACAATGAGCAGTTCTTC.

This chain connects TRBV7-9 to TRBJ1-2; D is perhaps TRBD1 (6 bases). V was pared by 0 bases and J by 4 bases, with 12 bases between. The CDR3 spans 15 residues. CDR1 and CDR2 from the germline V gene are SEHNR and FQNEAQ (reference sequence). The CDR3: CASSLATGNLYGYTF. As DNA, the CDR3 is TGTGCCAGCAGCTTAGCCACAGGGAACCTCTATGGCTACACCTTC.

This clone was seen a handful of times. V is TRBV6-6 and J is TRBJ1-6; D is perhaps TRBD1 (5 bases). The CDR3 extends over 14 amino acids. Germline values: CDR1 MNHNY, CDR2 SVGAGI (reference sequence). V was pared by 3 bases and J by 10 bases, with 13 bases between. CDR3 bases: TGTGCCAGCAGTTATCTCAGGGAAGGATCACCCCTCCACTTT. Translation gives CASSYLREGSPLHF.

The rearrangement joins TRBV7-3 to TRBJ1-5; D is uncertain. The V gene's germline CDR1 is SGHTA and CDR2 FQGTGA. V lost 2 bases to trimming and J lost 5 bases, with 13 bases between them. The CDR3 is made up of 15 amino acids. The CDR3 nucleotides read TGTGCCAGCAGCTTATGGCCCGGTGGGGATCAGCCCCAGCATTTT. This gives the protein CASSLWPGGDQPQHF. Combining the CDR3 with reference TRBV7-3 and TRBJ1-5 gives the whole variable domain GAGVSQTPSNKVTEKGKYVELRCDPISGHTALYWYRQSLGQGPEFLIYFQGTGAADDSGLPNDRFFAVRPEGSVSTLKIQRTERGDSAVYLCASSLWPGGDQPQHFGDGTRLSIL.

The CDR3 reads CASSPLGSDEQFF. CDR3 nucleotides: TGCGCCAGCAGCCCCCTAGGATCGGATGAGCAGTTCTTC. This chain links TRBV4-1 with TRBJ2-1; D is ambiguous. Germline assignment: CDR1 MGHRA and CDR2 YSYEKL. Trimming left V 4 bases short and J 8 bases short, with 12 bases between. The CDR3 runs 13 residues.

This clone was counted a few times. The chain links TRBV30 to TRBJ1-3, with D perhaps TRBD1 (6 bases). The length of the CDR3 is 16 residues. CDR1 is GTSNPN and CDR2 is SVGIG in the germline V gene (reference sequence). Trimming left V 3 bases short and J 0 bases short, with 15 bases between. The CDR3 nucleotides are TGTGCCTGGAGGTGGGGGGCATCCTACTCTGGAAACACCATATATTTT. This codes for CAWRWGASYSGNTIYF.